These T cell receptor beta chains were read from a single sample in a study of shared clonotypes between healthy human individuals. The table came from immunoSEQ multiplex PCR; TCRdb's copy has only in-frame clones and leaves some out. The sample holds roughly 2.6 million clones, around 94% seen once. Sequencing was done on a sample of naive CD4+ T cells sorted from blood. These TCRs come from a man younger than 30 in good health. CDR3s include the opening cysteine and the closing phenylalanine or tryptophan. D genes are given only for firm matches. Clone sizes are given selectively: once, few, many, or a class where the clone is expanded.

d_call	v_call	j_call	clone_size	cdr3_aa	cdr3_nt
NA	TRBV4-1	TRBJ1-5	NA	CASSQDITGRHQPQHF	TGCGCCAGCAGCCAAGATATCACAGGTCGGCATCAGCCCCAGCATTTT
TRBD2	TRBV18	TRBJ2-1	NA	CASSWTSGRGEQFF	TGTGCCAGCTCCTGGACTAGCGGGAGGGGGGAGCAGTTCTTC
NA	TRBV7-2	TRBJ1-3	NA	CASSLEGGNTIYF	TGTGCCAGCAGCTTAGAGGGGGGAAACACCATATATTTT
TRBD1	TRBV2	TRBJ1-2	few	CASSGTTGGLGGYTF	TGTGCCAGCAGCGGTACGACAGGGGGCCTTGGTGGCTACACCTTC
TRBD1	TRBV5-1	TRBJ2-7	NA	CASSPRTGGISYEQYF	TGCGCCAGCAGCCCCAGGACAGGGGGGATCTCCTACGAGCAGTACTTC
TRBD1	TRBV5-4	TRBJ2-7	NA	CASSTDRVYEQYF	TGTGCCAGCAGCACTGACAGGGTCTACGAGCAGTACTTC
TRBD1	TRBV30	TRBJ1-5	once	CAWSEPGQGDSGNQPQHF	TGTGCCTGGAGTGAACCGGGACAGGGGGATTCGGGCAATCAGCCCCAGCATTTT
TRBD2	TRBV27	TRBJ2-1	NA	CASTRGRAGYNEQFF	TGTGCCAGCACTCGGGGGAGGGCGGGTTACAATGAGCAGTTCTTC
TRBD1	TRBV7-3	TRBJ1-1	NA	CARHRGGGTEAFF	TGTGCCCGGCACAGGGGAGGGGGCACTGAAGCTTTCTTT
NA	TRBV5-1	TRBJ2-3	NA	CASSLGGNRGGDTQYF	TGCGCCAGCAGCTTGGGGGGCAACAGAGGAGGAGATACGCAGTATTTT
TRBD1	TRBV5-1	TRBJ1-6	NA	CASSGQGFSYNSPLHF	TGCGCCAGCAGCGGACAGGGCTTCTCCTATAATTCACCCCTCCACTTT
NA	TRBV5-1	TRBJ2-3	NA	CASSLGGVTTDTQYF	TGCGCCAGCAGCTTGGGCGGAGTGACCACAGATACGCAGTATTTT
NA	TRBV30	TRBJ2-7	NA	CAWSVNQGTEQYF	TGTGCCTGGAGTGTTAATCAGGGGACAGAGCAGTACTTC
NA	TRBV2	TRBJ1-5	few	CASSTTMSEPQHF	TGTGCCAGCAGTACTACCATGAGCGAGCCCCAGCATTTT
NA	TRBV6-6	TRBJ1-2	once	CASGDGNYGYTF	TGTGCCAGCGGGGATGGCAACTATGGCTACACCTTC
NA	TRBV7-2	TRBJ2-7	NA	CASSFLGRPYEQYF	TGTGCCAGCAGCTTCCTGGGGCGTCCCTACGAGCAGTACTTC
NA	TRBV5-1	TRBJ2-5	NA	CASSLVGRRDTETQYF	TGCGCCAGCAGCTTGGTGGGGAGAAGGGACACGGAGACCCAGTACTTC
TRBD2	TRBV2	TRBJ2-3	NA	CASSEEVAGTDTQYF	TGTGCCAGCAGTGAAGAGGTAGCGGGGACAGATACGCAGTATTTT
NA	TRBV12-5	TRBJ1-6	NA	CASALQRSPLHF	TGTGCTAGTGCCTTACAGAGGTCACCCCTCCACTTT
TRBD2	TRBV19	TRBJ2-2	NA	CASHIGRRTSGRTGELFF	TGTGCCAGCCATATTGGGCGCCGGACTAGCGGGAGAACCGGGGAGCTGTTTTTT
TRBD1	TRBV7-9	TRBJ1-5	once	CASSLARGQGGKSNQPQHF	TGTGCCAGCAGCTTAGCAAGGGGACAGGGGGGGAAGAGCAATCAGCCCCAGCATTTT
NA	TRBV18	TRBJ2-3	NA	CASSPPTRGEWDTQYF	TGTGCCAGCTCACCACCGACTAGGGGGGAGTGGGATACGCAGTATTTT
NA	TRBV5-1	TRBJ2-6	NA	CASSLPGLGANVLTF	TGCGCCAGCAGCTTGCCGGGGCTTGGGGCCAACGTCCTGACTTTC
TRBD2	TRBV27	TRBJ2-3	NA	CASRQGRALTLTDTQYF	TGTGCCAGCCGCCAAGGGAGGGCCTTGACACTTACAGATACGCAGTATTTT
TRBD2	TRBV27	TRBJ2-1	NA	CASYSGLNEQFF	TGTGCCAGCTATAGCGGGCTTAATGAGCAGTTCTTC
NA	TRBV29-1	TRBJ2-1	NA	CSVPNPENSYNEQFF	TGCAGCGTGCCAAACCCCGAGAACTCCTACAATGAGCAGTTCTTC
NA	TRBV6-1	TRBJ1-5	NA	CASSAWTVVSNQPQHF	TGTGCCAGCAGTGCTTGGACAGTAGTTAGCAATCAGCCCCAGCATTTT
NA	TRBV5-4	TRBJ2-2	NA	CASSYGGRSNTGELFF	TGTGCCAGCAGCTATGGAGGGCGGTCGAACACCGGGGAGCTGTTTTTT
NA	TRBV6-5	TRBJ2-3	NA	CASSRGRGADTQYF	TGTGCCAGCAGTAGAGGGAGAGGGGCAGATACGCAGTATTTT
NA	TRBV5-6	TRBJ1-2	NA	CASSLDVRARGYTF	TGTGCCAGCAGCTTGGACGTTAGGGCTAGGGGCTACACCTTC
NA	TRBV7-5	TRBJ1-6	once	CARSRRVGDYNSPLHF	TGTGCCAGAAGCCGGCGGGTGGGAGACTATAATTCACCCCTCCACTTT
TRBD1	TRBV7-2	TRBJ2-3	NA	CASSHRDREANTQYF	TGTGCCAGCAGCCACCGGGACAGGGAGGCAAATACGCAGTATTTT
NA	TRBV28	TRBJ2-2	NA	CASLSTGELFF	TGTGCCAGCCTATCAACCGGGGAGCTGTTTTTT
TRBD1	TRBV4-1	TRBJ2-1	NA	CASSPPGTGGDEQFF	TGCGCCAGCAGCCCCCCGGGGACAGGGGGCGATGAGCAGTTCTTC
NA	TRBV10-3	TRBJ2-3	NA	CAISGGERSGTDTQYF	TGTGCCATCAGTGGGGGTGAGCGCTCGGGCACAGATACGCAGTATTTT
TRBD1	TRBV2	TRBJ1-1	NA	CASTGQGELNTEAFF	TGTGCCAGCACGGGACAGGGAGAACTGAACACTGAAGCTTTCTTT
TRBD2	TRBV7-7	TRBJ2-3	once	CAGLAGGGIYSTDTQYF	TGTGCTGGCTTAGCGGGGGGCGGCATATATAGCACAGATACGCAGTATTTT
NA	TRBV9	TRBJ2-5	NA	CASSPQAGETQYF	TGTGCCAGCAGCCCTCAGGCGGGGGAGACCCAGTACTTC
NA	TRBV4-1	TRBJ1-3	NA	CASSQKKSVVHDTIYF	TGCGCCAGCAGCCAAAAAAAATCGGTGGTCCATGACACCATATATTTT
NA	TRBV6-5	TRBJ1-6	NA	CASRRSANSPLHF	TGTGCCAGCAGACGTAGTGCGAATTCACCCCTCCACTTT
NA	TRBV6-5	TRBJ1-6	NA	CASKQGSSGVSPLHF	TGTGCCAGCAAGCAAGGCTCCTCAGGGGTCTCACCCCTCCACTTT
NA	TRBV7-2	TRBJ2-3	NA	CASSGRGATDTQYF	TGTGCCAGCAGCGGGAGGGGGGCAACAGATACGCAGTATTTT
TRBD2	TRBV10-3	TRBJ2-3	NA	CAISGASSGGTDTQYF	TGTGCCATCAGTGGAGCCTCTAGCGGGGGCACAGATACGCAGTATTTT
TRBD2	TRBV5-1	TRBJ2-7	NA	CASSAVQRGREAHYEQYF	TGCGCCAGCTCCGCCGTACAGCGGGGGCGGGAGGCCCATTACGAGCAGTACTTC
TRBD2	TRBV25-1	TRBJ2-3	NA	CASGLALSTDTQYF	TGTGCCTCAGGACTAGCGCTTAGCACAGATACGCAGTATTTT